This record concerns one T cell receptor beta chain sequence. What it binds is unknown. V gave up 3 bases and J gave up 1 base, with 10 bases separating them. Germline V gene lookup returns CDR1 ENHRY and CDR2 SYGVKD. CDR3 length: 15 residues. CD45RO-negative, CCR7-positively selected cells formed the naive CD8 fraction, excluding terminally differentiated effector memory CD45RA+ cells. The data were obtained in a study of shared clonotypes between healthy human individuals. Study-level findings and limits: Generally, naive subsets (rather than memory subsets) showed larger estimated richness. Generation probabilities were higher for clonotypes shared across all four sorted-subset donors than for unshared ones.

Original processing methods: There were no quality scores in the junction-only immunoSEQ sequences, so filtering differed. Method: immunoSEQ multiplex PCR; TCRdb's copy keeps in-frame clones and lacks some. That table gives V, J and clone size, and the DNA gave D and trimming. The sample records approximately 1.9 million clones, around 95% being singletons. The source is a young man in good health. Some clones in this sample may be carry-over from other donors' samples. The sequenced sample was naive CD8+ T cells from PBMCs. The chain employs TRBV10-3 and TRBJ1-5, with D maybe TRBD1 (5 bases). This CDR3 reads CAISEDSSSNQPQHF. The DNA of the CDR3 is TGTGCCATCAGTGAAGACAGCTCAAGCAATCAGCCCCAGCATTTT.